This T cell receptor (beta chain) was recovered during a study of blood T cell repertoires in COVID-19. The table came from immunoSEQ multiplex PCR; TCRdb's copy has only in-frame clones and leaves some out. Of approximately 220,000 clones listed, just under 90% are singletons. CDR1 MRHNA and CDR2 SNTAGT come from the germline V gene. Trimming took 2 bases from V and 0 from J, leaving 5 bases between them. The CDR3 covers 15 residues. As for this clone: A much larger clone is a single base away; this may be a read error.

This chain uses TRBV6-4 with TRBJ2-6; D may be TRBD1 (5 bases). Specimen: peripheral blood. The clonotype originates from a man in his sixties who had recovered from COVID-19. The CDR3 region has the DNA TGTGCCAGCAGTGACGACAGCTCTGGGGCCAACGTCCTGACTTTC. Translated, it gives CASSDDSSGANVLTF.